This TCR beta chain was captured in a study of HIV-infected patients and healthy controls. MiXCR, run by TCRdb on the 5' RACE reads, gives a single entry per CDR3 protein. The sample records 19,000 or so distinct CDR3 sequences, roughly 20% being singletons. Germline CDR1 is SGHVS and CDR2 is FQNEAQ. The CDR3 has 13 residues. V was pared by 6 bases and J by 4 bases, with 10 bases between. The clonotype comes from a human donor in good health. The sample comprised CD8+ T cells from blood. The chain joins TRBV7-8 to TRBJ2-4; no reliable D call. CDR3 protein: CASSGSRKNIQYF. The CDR3 DNA reads as TGTGCCAGCAGTGGGTCTAGGAAAAACATTCAGTACTTC.